This T cell receptor beta chain originates from a study of cytomegalovirus exposure and HLA in healthy donors. Looking at the study overall: Unique TCR beta sequences numbering around 110 million came from 150 million to 200 million T cells in an earlier analysis. Caucasian-associated ancestry cluster membership applied to 75% to 85% of 398 genotyped donors.

It was with 60 Vbeta and 13 Jbeta primers that the PCR ran. Original handling: In a later analysis, roughly 10 million of 75 million to 85 million unique beta chains occurred in at least two donors. The assay was immunoSEQ multiplex PCR, and TCRdb's table has in-frame clones only and misses some. V and J calls and clone size are as listed in that table; D and trimming were resolved from the DNA. The data show 150,000 to 200,000 clones, over 75% seen once. Per the germline V gene, CDR1 is MDHEN and CDR2 is SYDVKM. The V end was cut by 10 bases, the J end by 3 bases, with 16 bases between. The CDR3 length is 13 residues.

The sequence was collected from a woman between 50 and 59 years old in good health and CMV-seronegative. The sequenced sample consisted of PBMCs. J is TRBJ2-7 and V is TRBV28; maybe TRBD2 (6 bases). This CDR3 is CATRGARVYEQYF. In nucleotides, the CDR3 is TGTGCCACACGCGGGGCGAGGGTCTACGAGCAGTACTTC.